What follows is one T cell receptor (beta chain) and its context. Germline lookup yields CDR1 SGHVS and CDR2 FQNEAQ. The CDR3 covers 14 residues. Trimming at V came to 6 bases and at J to 7 bases, leaving 11 bases not matched to a gene. These data belong to a study of T-cell reconstitution after alpha-beta-depleted transplantation in children. This sample's TCRbeta library carried unique molecular identifier barcodes. Each CDR3 protein gets one entry after TCRdb re-called the PCR reads with MiXCR. This sample yields 640,000 or so distinct CDR3 sequences, of which roughly 15% are seen a single time; around 0.96% belongs to the top ten.

This sequence originates from a human donor who donated a stem cell graft to a child with acute myeloid leukemia. Sequenced here: PBMCs from the stem cell graft donor, sampled from the stem cell graft. The genes are TRBV7-8 and TRBJ1-2, with 7 bases identical to TRBD1. The CDR3 here is CASSSTGIYGGYTF. As DNA, the CDR3 is TGTGCCAGCAGTTCGACAGGGATCTATGGTGGCTACACCTTC.